The sequence of this TCR beta chain was determined in a study of cytomegalovirus exposure and HLA in healthy donors. Points from the study as a whole: A link between a missense DCLRE1C variant and TCR beta V- and J-gene trimming emerged from a later analysis. Reports indicate that TCR beta sequences accurately predicted the HLA-A and HLA-B alleles of most subjects.

13 Jbeta primers and 60 Vbeta primers were used for the PCR. TCRdb's copy holds only in-frame clones and misses some; the assay was immunoSEQ multiplex PCR. The repertoire consists of more than 95,000 clones, with more than 70% occurring once and the leading ten covering 2% to 2.5%. The CDR3 runs to 16 residues. CDR1 and CDR2 (germline): SGHRS, YFSETQ. V gave up 0 bases and J gave up 7 bases, with 14 bases separating them. Comment on this clone: Its cognate antigen is unknown.

The sample taken for sequencing was PBMCs. This TCR was recovered from a man aged 25-45 years in good health and CMV-seronegative. V usage is TRBV5-1 and J usage is TRBJ1-6; TRBD1 might be the D (5 bases). The CDR3 reads CASSLGGGLGNSPLHF. The DNA for the CDR3 is TGCGCCAGCAGCTTGGGCGGGGGTCTAGGAAATTCACCCCTCCACTTT.